This T cell receptor beta chain was identified during a study of shared clonotypes between healthy human individuals. Regarding the study as a whole: Inspection by rarefaction showed sorted-subset sequencing to be incomplete despite large depth. The small donor group covered limited genetic and exposure diversity.

Splitting the CD4+ cells yielded a CD45RA+ naive subset and a CD45RA-negative memory subset. The germline V gene encodes CDR1 SGHNT and CDR2 YYREEE (reference sequence). With 0 bases clipped from V and 6 bases from J, the junction kept 5 bases outside the gene matches. The CDR3 covers 15 residues. Sequencing used immunoSEQ multiplex PCR; TCRdb keeps in-frame clones, though not all of them. The profile covers some 2,100,000 clones, with approximately 94% appearing a single time and less than 0.15% taken by the ten largest. On this clone itself: What it binds is unknown.

V and J are TRBV5-4 and TRBJ2-3; 9 bases agree with TRBD2. This TCR was sampled from a man aged 18 to 30 in good health. The material sequenced was naive CD4+ T cells sorted from blood. The subset was: CD45RA+ positively selected. The CDR3 loop reads CASSLEVGLADTQYF. The CDR3 region has the DNA TGTGCCAGCAGCTTGGAAGTGGGACTAGCTGATACGCAGTATTTT.